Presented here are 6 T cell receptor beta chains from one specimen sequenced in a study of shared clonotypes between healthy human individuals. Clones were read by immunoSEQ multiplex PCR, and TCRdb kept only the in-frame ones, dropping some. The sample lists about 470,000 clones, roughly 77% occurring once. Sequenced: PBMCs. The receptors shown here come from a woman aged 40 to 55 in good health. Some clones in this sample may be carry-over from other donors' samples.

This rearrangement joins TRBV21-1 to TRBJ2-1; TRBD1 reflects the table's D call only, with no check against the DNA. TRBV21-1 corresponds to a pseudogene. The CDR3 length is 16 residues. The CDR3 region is CASSKNRTGVGDEQFF. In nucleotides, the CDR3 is TGTGCCAGCAGCAAGAATCGTACAGGGGTAGGGGATGAGCAGTTCTTC.

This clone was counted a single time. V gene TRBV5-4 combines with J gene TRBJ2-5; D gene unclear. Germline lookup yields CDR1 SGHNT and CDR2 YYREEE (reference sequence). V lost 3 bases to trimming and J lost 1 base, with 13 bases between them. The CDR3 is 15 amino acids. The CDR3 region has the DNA TGTGCCAGCAGCTCACACCCACAATTCCAAGAGACCCAGTACTTC. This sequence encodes CASSSHPQFQETQYF.

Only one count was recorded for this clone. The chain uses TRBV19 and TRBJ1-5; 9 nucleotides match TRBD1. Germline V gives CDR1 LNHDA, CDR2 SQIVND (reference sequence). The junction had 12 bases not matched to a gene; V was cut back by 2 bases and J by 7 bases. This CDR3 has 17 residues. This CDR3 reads CASSILLGTGQEQPQHF. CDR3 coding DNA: TGTGCCAGTAGTATACTCTTAGGGACAGGGCAGGAACAGCCCCAGCATTTT.

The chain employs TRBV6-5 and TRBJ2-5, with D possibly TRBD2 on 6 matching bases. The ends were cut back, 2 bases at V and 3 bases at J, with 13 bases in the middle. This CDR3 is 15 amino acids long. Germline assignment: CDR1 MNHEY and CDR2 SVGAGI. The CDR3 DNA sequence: TGTGCCAGCAGTTACGGCGGGACTCCCAAAGAGACCCAGTACTTC. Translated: CASSYGGTPKETQYF.

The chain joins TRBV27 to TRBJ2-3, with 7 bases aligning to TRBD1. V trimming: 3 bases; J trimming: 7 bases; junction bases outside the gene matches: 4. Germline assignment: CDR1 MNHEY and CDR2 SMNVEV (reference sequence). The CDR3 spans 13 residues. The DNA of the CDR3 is TGTGCCAGCAGTTTGACAGGGTGGAATACGCAGTATTTT. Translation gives CASSLTGWNTQYF.

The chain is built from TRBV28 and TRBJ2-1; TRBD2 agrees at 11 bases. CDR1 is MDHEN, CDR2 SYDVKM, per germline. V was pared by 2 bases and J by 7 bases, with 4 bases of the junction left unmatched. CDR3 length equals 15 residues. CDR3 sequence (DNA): TGTGCCAGCAGTTTAGCCCTAGCGGGAGGTAATGAGCAGTTCTTC. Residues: CASSLALAGGNEQFF.